A selection of T cell receptor beta chains follows, all from one sample in a study of monozygotic twins with inflammatory bowel disease. TCRdb reprocessed the 5' RACE reads and keeps a single row for each CDR3 protein, giving no DNA. With under 200,000 distinct CDR3 sequences in the sample, the ten largest clones hold approximately 2.8%. The sequenced material came from blood. The receptor set was obtained from a human donor with ulcerative colitis or Crohn's disease, or a healthy co-twin of an affected twin (not recorded which). The CDR3 runs from the conserved cysteine through the conserved F or W.

v_gene	j_gene	CDR3aa
TRBV5-1	TRBJ1-2	CASSLIPSGQGDGYTF
TRBV29-1	TRBJ1-1	CSVGGTGNTEAFF
TRBV19	TRBJ2-1	CASSTRLRSYNEQFF
TRBV20-1	TRBJ2-3	CSARDRRGATDTQYF
TRBV12-3/TRBV12-4	TRBJ2-1	CASSPTSDNEQFF
TRBV5-1	TRBJ2-7	CASSLSGRGGYEQYF
TRBV20-1	TRBJ2-1	CSATPIAGGPYNEQFF
TRBV28	TRBJ1-5	CASRYSNQPQHF
TRBV29-1	TRBJ2-5	CSGGQYQETQYF
TRBV24-1	TRBJ1-5	CATRGGGEHQPQHF
TRBV6-4	TRBJ1-4	CASSPRGGEKLFF
TRBV25-1	TRBJ2-7	CASSEYPDRRKQYF
TRBV9	TRBJ2-1	CASSVAPSGRAVNEQFF
TRBV10-3	TRBJ2-1	CAISRLAGEYNEQFF
TRBV10-2	TRBJ1-2	CASSGRSTGASANYGYTF
TRBV30	TRBJ2-3	CAWSVRGMRGTQYF
TRBV5-6	TRBJ1-5	CAGSLAGDGNQPQHF